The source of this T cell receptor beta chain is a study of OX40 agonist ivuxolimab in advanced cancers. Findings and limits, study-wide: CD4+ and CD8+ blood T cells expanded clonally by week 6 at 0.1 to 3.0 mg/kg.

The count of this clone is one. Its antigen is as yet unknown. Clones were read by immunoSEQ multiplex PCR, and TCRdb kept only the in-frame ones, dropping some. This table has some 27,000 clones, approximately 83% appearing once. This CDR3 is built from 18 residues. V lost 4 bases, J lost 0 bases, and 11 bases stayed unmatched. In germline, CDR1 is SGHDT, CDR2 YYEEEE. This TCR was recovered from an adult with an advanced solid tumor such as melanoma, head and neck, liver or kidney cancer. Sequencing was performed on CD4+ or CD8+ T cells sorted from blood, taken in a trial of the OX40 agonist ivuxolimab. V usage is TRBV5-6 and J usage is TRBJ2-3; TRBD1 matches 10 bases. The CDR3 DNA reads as TGTGCCAGCAGCCTGTTGACAGGGGGCCCCTTAAGCACAGATACGCAGTATTTT. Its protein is CASSLLTGGPLSTDTQYF.